This is a list of T cell receptor beta chains from one sample in a study of T cell repertoires in cytomegalovirus infection. TCRdb called the reads again in MiXCR, with one record for every CDR3 protein. The sample records approximately 490,000 distinct CDR3 sequences, about 10% being singletons. Material for sequencing was PBMCs. The source is a human donor in good health (CMV status not recorded). Some clones in this sample may be carry-over from other donors' samples. Each CDR3 is given with its conserved first and last residue.

TRBV10-2	TRBJ1-4	CASSESWLDRANEKLFF
TRBV6-1	TRBJ2-6	CASSRARDRVSSGANVLTF
TRBV10-3	TRBJ1-3	CAIMEQPGNTIYF
TRBV29-1	TRBJ1-5	CSVAGDSNQPQHF
TRBV27	TRBJ2-1	CASSLSGHGYNEQFF
TRBV10-3	TRBJ1-4	CAISAGTGVEKLFF
TRBV7-2	TRBJ1-1	CASSLVEGTEAFF
TRBV7-9	TRBJ2-7	CASSPTYIRDPYEQYF
TRBV6-1	TRBJ1-5	CASRIGQNSNQPQHF
TRBV18	TRBJ2-5	CASSTGQGETQYF
TRBV5-6	TRBJ1-1	CASTGGQNTEAFF
TRBV28	TRBJ2-2	CASSTGETGELFF
TRBV19	TRBJ1-2	CASSILGQQARYGYTF
TRBV6-1	TRBJ2-5	CASRAGTGVGTQYF
TRBV7-8	TRBJ1-5	CASSSTGDNQPQHF
TRBV7-8	TRBJ2-7	CASSLSVGRGRGEQYF
TRBV2	TRBJ2-2	CASSEGNTGELFF
TRBV11-1	TRBJ1-1	CASSSQALNTEAFF
TRBV20-1	TRBJ2-7	CSARDHERTYEQYF
TRBV20-1	TRBJ1-6	CSASDQGKRSYNSPLHF
TRBV19	TRBJ1-1	CASTLRAAQGALF
TRBV4-1	TRBJ2-3	CASSQEGLGARTDTQYF
TRBV28	TRBJ1-6	CASSERRRTLHF
TRBV19	TRBJ1-4	CASSIFDATNEKLFF
TRBV5-1	TRBJ2-7	CASSPAGQGAGEQYF
TRBV4-1	TRBJ1-5	CASSWGRGQPQHF
TRBV20-1	TRBJ1-5	CSARAYDGQPQHF
TRBV7-9	TRBJ1-3	CASSLARTLSGNTIYF
TRBV7-6	TRBJ1-2	CASSSKTRQEPGYGYTF
TRBV19	TRBJ2-1	CASNMGRAQGTNEQFF
TRBV5-1	TRBJ2-7	CASSLNGGRGISEQYF
TRBV19	TRBJ2-1	CASSPGGRFGNEQFF
TRBV20-1	TRBJ2-5	CSGASGAKETQYF
TRBV10-3	TRBJ2-1	CAISGPGDDEQFF
TRBV7-9	TRBJ2-1	CASSRNSPLRDPQDEQFF
TRBV5-6	TRBJ2-1	CASSLELDSYNEQFF
TRBV12-3/TRBV12-4	TRBJ2-1	CARSFGDPNEFF
TRBV5-1	TRBJ1-5	CASSPDPSQGRQPQHF
TRBV24-1	TRBJ2-3	CATSDNRGKDTQYF
TRBV7-3	TRBJ2-1	CASSLTGGNPSYNEQFF
TRBV20-1	TRBJ2-4	CSASPGQDIQYF
TRBV6-2/TRBV6-3	TRBJ2-3	CASIPRKRGSTDTQYF
TRBV15	TRBJ1-2	CATSRDQGSYGYTF
TRBV5-4	TRBJ2-7	CASSFVKGTGIYEQYF
TRBV6-2/TRBV6-3	TRBJ2-7	CASSGPSPGRPYEQYF
TRBV28	TRBJ1-5	CASSSRTGAINQPQHF
TRBV18	TRBJ1-1	CATTGGQEAEAFF
TRBV29-1	TRBJ1-1	CSVDRGRGEAFF
TRBV6-5	TRBJ2-7	CASRQLGGGPYEQYF
TRBV7-9	TRBJ2-1	CASSLPNSYNEQFF
TRBV20-1	TRBJ2-3	CSAPATRYTQNTQYF